This T cell receptor beta chain was captured in a study of cytomegalovirus exposure and HLA in healthy donors. Germline V gives CDR1 SGHAT, CDR2 FQNNGV. V gave up 5 bases and J gave up 0 bases; unmatched junction bases: 8. The CDR3 is 16 residues long. The repertoire was sequenced with immunoSEQ multiplex PCR; TCRdb's copy has only in-frame clones and lacks some. The sample holds approximately 54,000 clones, approximately 89% seen once. The clonotype originates from a woman aged 18-29 years in good health and CMV-seropositive. The J gene is TRBJ1-1, the V gene TRBV11-2; 8 nucleotides match TRBD1. Specimen: PBMCs. CDR3 loop: CASSQGQVGLNTEAFF. CDR3 sequence (DNA): TGTGCCAGCAGCCAGGGACAGGTGGGGCTGAACACTGAAGCTTTCTTT. Looking up the rest from reference TRBV11-2 and TRBJ1-1 gives the full variable domain: EAGVAQSPRYKIIEKRQSVAFWCNPISGHATLYWYQQILGQGPKLLIQFQNNGVVDDSQLPKDRFSAERLKGVDSTLKIQPAKLEDSAVYLCASSQGQVGLNTEAFFGQGTRLTVV.